This T cell receptor (beta chain) originates from a study of shared clonotypes between healthy human individuals (TCRdb year 2020). Concerning the study at large: The cohort included three men and a couple of women between 18 and 49 years of age. Leukapheresis yielded between about 0.8 and 9.5 billion PBMCs per donor. For each donor, CD4 naive and CD4 memory were each given three plates, CD8 naive was given two plates, and CD8 memory was given one plate. To estimate repertoire size and how much clonotype sharing occurs between individuals, the study deeply sequenced the blood TCR repertoires of several healthy adults. To increase sequencing depth and limit assay-specific biases, different laboratories used diverse techniques to prepare libraries and sequence TCR repertoires.

Overall results and qualifications from the work: Pairwise subsampling indicated that sequencing depth was expected to affect the degree of clonotype sharing among donors. Sharing across several donors was observed for around 5% of naive CD4, over 3% of naive CD8, about 2.3% of memory CD4, and over 0.3% of memory CD8 clonotypes. Because the study included only a small number of donors, the genetic and exposure-history diversity represented was limited. Only blood was sampled, and tissue TCR repertoires likely differ from those in blood. Estimated clonotype richness was generally larger for naive than for memory subsets. Incomplete sequencing was indicated by rarefaction of sorted-subset datasets, despite the large sequencing depth. Clonotypes shared by all four sorted-subset donors showed higher generation probabilities than non-shared clonotypes.

Of note for this clone: The specificity of this receptor is unknown. The record has no base qualities; no much larger clone is one base away.

Healthy HIV-negative adults with no recently reported acute infections or vaccinations were included as donors. Every donor was a Caucasian adult residing in Nashville, Tennessee, USA. Magnetic negative selection was used to enrich CD4+ T cells, after which naive cells were positively selected on CD45RA and the negative fraction became the memory subset. After blood collection by leukapheresis, PBMCs were isolated using Ficoll-Histopaque density gradient centrifugation and then cryopreserved in the vapor phase of liquid nitrogen. Analytical flow cytometry was used to check the purity and quantity of each magnetically sorted T cell population. Each sorted fraction had its genomic DNA isolated and then quantified by UV absorbance on a Nanodrop 2000c. The CDR3 holds 13 amino acids from the cysteine to the phenylalanine. This entry keeps only the CDR3 DNA: 39 bases, framed from base 1. V sheds 5 bases and J sheds 0 bases, leaving 8 bases between their ends. The germline V gene specifies SGHRS as CDR1 and YFSETQ as CDR2.

Using the deep immunoSEQ assay, multiplex PCR amplified TCR CDR3 regions from genomic DNA. Extracted genomic DNA from each cell subset was distributed evenly across all wells of several immunoSEQ 96-well plates, and each plate was treated as a replicate. Each replicate PCR for sorted subsets received 150 to 250 ng genomic DNA, equal to tens of thousands of T cell genomes. Purified libraries were measured with a Qubit 3.0 fluorometer, size-checked on a Bioanalyzer 2100, and measured again with the KAPA Library Quantification kit. Each immunoSEQ 96-well plate was sequenced on its own single-read 150-cycle Illumina NextSeq 550 flow cell. The study's own analysis went as follows. Because the immunoSEQ output held only junctional sequences and lacked quality scores, the filtering could not match the filtering applied to full-length reads. To assign V/J genes and CDR3, sequences were annotated against IMGT germline references using PyIR, a Python wrapper for IgBLAST v1.9. Reads were removed for weak V/J assignments (E-value above 1e-6), missing CDR3, stop codons, out-of-frame junctions, or ambiguous translated residues. A V3J clonotype was defined by an identical inferred V gene, J gene, and CDR3 amino acid sequence. Percentage overlap between repertoires was calculated by dividing the number of shared unique clonotypes by the size of the smaller repertoire. Repertoire richness was assessed with RTK rarefaction, the Chao1 estimator, and Recon v2.1 estimates of unobserved clonotypes. Generation probabilities were computed with OLGA for all TCRbeta clonotypes obtained by the gDNA method from several donors. As stored in TCRdb, this immuneACCESS dataset retains in-frame rearrangements with V and J assigned. A fraction of the clones does not appear; measured against another copy, unresolved V genes explain less than half of the discrepancy, and the remainder lacks a known reason. Clonal size and the V and J genes are those of that table, whereas D and trimming came from the DNA. The sample data list approximately 1.4 million clones, and about 98% of these were observed just once. The ten largest clones represent 0.4% to 0.55% of the sample.

Sample: naive CD4+ T cells sorted from blood. The meaning of the sample's cell subset or site label: CD45RA+ positively selected. This receptor was identified in a man aged 30 to 39 in good health. The rearrangement joined TRBV5-1 to TRBJ1-1; a tentative D match to TRBD1 spans 5 bases. The CDR3 reads as follows: CASSWGVNTEAFF. The DNA is as follows: TGCGCCAGCAGTTGGGGGGTGAACACTGAAGCTTTCTTT.